This is a list of T cell receptor beta chains from one sample in a study of human T cells and chemical hapten exposure. MiXCR, applied by TCRdb to the RACE reads, yields one record per CDR3 protein. This table has about 120,000 distinct CDR3 sequences, about 13% appearing once. This material consisted of whole blood, taken in connection with sensitization to the hapten diphenylcyclopropenone (DPC). The source of these receptors is a woman under 30 with alopecia areata. Some clones in this sample may be carry-over from other donors' samples. The CDR3 runs from the conserved cysteine through the conserved F or W. Fields, in order: V gene, D gene, J gene, clone size, CDR3 length, CDR3 protein, CDR3 DNA. A D gene is named only where the DNA matches it firmly. Rows may omit the clone size; those that give it use once, few, many or a size class.

>TRBV28|.|TRBJ1-4|.|15
CASTPTPQTNEKLFF
TGTGCCAGCACCCCAACCCCACAGACTAATGAAAAACTGTTTTTT
>TRBV25-1|.|TRBJ1-4|.|18
CASSEIQGNRMANEKLFF
TGTGCCAGCAGTGAGATTCAGGGAAACCGGATGGCTAATGAAAAACTGTTTTTT
>TRBV9|.|TRBJ2-5|many|15
CASSVDPGTEETQYF
TGTGCCAGCAGCGTAGATCCTGGGACGGAAGAGACCCAGTACTTC
>TRBV21-1|.|TRBJ2-7|many|14
CASSSGGGRNEQYF
TGTGCCAGCAGTTCAGGGGGCGGTCGGAACGAGCAGTACTTC
>TRBV29-1|.|TRBJ2-5|few|12
CSGDWGQETQYF
TGCAGCGGGGACTGGGGCCAAGAGACCCAGTACTTC
>TRBV6-2/TRBV6-3|TRBD2|TRBJ2-5|.|14
CASSSLAGGETQYF
TGTGCCAGCAGTTCTCTAGCGGGTGGCGAGACCCAGTACTTC
>TRBV3-1|.|TRBJ2-7|.|17
CASSQGFGTPKTYEQYF
TGTGCCAGCAGCCAAGGTTTCGGGACACCCAAGACCTACGAGCAGTACTTC
>TRBV7-9|.|TRBJ1-2|.|10
CASSPDGYTF
TGTGCCAGCAGCCCCGATGGCTACACCTTC
>TRBV24-1|TRBD2|TRBJ2-5|.|15
CATSDSGTIRETQYF
TGTGCCACCAGTGATTCCGGGACTATCCGAGAGACCCAGTACTTC
>TRBV15|.|TRBJ1-5|.|15
CATSSDRPGDQPQHF
TGTGCCACCAGCAGTGACCGTCCAGGGGATCAGCCCCAGCATTTT
>TRBV6-1|.|TRBJ1-4|.|14
CASKEIWGGEKLFF
TGTGCCAGCAAAGAGATTTGGGGTGGCGAAAAACTGTTTTTT
>TRBV5-1|.|TRBJ2-3|few|16
CASSLGEGPYTDTQYF
TGCGCCAGCAGCTTGGGGGAAGGGCCCTACACAGATACGCAGTATTTT
>TRBV7-9|TRBD2|TRBJ2-7|many|18
CASSLGVHQRGWSYEQYF
TGTGCCAGCAGCTTAGGTGTTCATCAGCGGGGATGGTCCTACGAGCAGTACTTC
>TRBV4-3|TRBD1|TRBJ2-2|.|15
CASSFGQGDTGELFF
TGCGCCAGCAGCTTCGGACAGGGGGACACCGGGGAGCTGTTTTTT
>TRBV20-1|TRBD2|TRBJ2-3|.|16
CSASIPLAFGTDTQYF
TGCAGTGCTAGTATCCCACTAGCGTTTGGGACAGATACGCAGTATTTT
>TRBV6-2/TRBV6-3|.|TRBJ1-4|few|17
CASSYTWGSTANEKLFF
TGTGCCAGCAGTTACACCTGGGGAAGTACGGCTAATGAAAAACTGTTTTTT
>TRBV30|TRBD1|TRBJ1-1|.|13
CAWSLQGGAEAFF
TGTGCCTGGAGTTTGCAGGGGGGGGCTGAAGCTTTCTTT
>TRBV10-3|TRBD1|TRBJ1-6|few|14
CAISDREGSSPLHF
TGTGCCATCTCCGACAGGGAAGGTAGTTCACCCCTCCACTTT
>TRBV29-1|.|TRBJ2-5|many|12
CSVRYSGETQYF
TGCAGCGTCCGATACAGTGGTGAGACCCAGTACTTC
>TRBV20-1|.|TRBJ1-6|many|16
CSARSVTSSYNSPLHF
TGCAGTGCTAGGTCGGTTACGAGCTCCTATAATTCACCCCTCCACTTT
>TRBV11-2|TRBD2|TRBJ2-1|many|15
CASNPAGASYNEQFF
TGTGCCAGCAACCCAGCGGGGGCCTCCTACAATGAGCAGTTCTTC
>TRBV4-3|.|TRBJ1-2|few|15
CASSQGARPNYGYTF
TGCGCCAGCAGCCAAGGAGCACGACCTAACTATGGCTACACCTTC
>TRBV27|TRBD1|TRBJ2-7|.|13
CASGGQGAYEQYF
TGTGCCAGCGGAGGACAGGGAGCCTACGAGCAGTACTTC
>TRBV20-1|.|TRBJ1-5|.|14
CSALWQGRNQPQHF
TGCAGTGCTCTGTGGCAGGGGAGGAATCAGCCCCAGCATTTT
>TRBV4-3|TRBD1|TRBJ1-2|many|15
CASSPQPGQRYGYTF
TGCGCCAGCAGCCCTCAACCGGGACAGCGCTATGGCTACACCTTC
>TRBV20-1|TRBD2|TRBJ2-4|.|15
CSARDHRGDPPIQYF
TGCAGTGCTAGAGATCATCGGGGGGACCCCCCCATTCAGTACTTC
>TRBV29-1|TRBD1|TRBJ2-2|once|13
CSVRTGDGGELFF
TGCAGCGTTCGGACAGGCGACGGCGGGGAGCTGTTTTTT
>TRBV5-4|TRBD2|TRBJ2-3|few|18
CASSLNLAGALTTDTQYF
TGTGCCAGCAGCTTAAATTTAGCGGGGGCTCTCACCACAGATACGCAGTATTTT
>TRBV7-9|.|TRBJ2-5|.|17
CASSLPSSVLGGETQYF
TGTGCCAGCAGCTTACCTTCTTCTGTTCTCGGTGGGGAGACCCAGTACTTC
>TRBV7-9|.|TRBJ2-6|.|16
CASSFVGYSGANVLTF
TGTGCCAGCAGCTTCGTCGGCTACTCTGGGGCCAACGTCCTGACTTTC
>TRBV7-9|.|TRBJ1-6|many|11
CASSLAVPLHF
TGTGCCAGCAGCTTAGCCGTACCCCTCCACTTT
>TRBV6-1|TRBD2|TRBJ2-2|.|14
CASSEGLAAPELFF
TGTGCCAGCAGTGAAGGACTAGCGGCGCCCGAGCTGTTTTTT
>TRBV2|.|TRBJ2-7|.|13
CASQNSLSYEQYF
TGTGCCAGCCAAAACTCATTATCCTACGAGCAGTACTTC
>TRBV6-1|TRBD1|TRBJ1-5|few|14
CASSGQGGSQPQHF
TGTGCCAGCAGCGGACAGGGAGGGTCTCAGCCCCAGCATTTT
>TRBV20-1|.|TRBJ2-4|few|15
CSARDPSGAKNIQYF
TGCAGTGCTAGAGATCCCTCAGGGGCCAAAAACATTCAGTACTTC
>TRBV5-4|.|TRBJ2-5|.|14
CASSLPWMTETQYF
TGTGCCAGCAGCTTGCCGTGGATGACGGAGACCCAGTACTTC
>TRBV29-1|.|TRBJ2-7|few|14
CSVEGRFKPYEQYF
TGCAGCGTTGAAGGTCGATTCAAACCGTACGAGCAGTACTTC
>TRBV5-1|TRBD1|TRBJ2-7|many|16
CASNPLTGTDSYEQYF
TGCGCCAGCAACCCCCTGACTGGGACAGACTCCTACGAGCAGTACTTC
>TRBV20-1|.|TRBJ2-7|few|13
CSASPPDAYEQYF
TGCAGTGCTAGTCCCCCAGACGCCTACGAGCAGTACTTC
>TRBV12-3/TRBV12-4|TRBD1|TRBJ2-7|.|14
CASSAQGTGLEQYF
TGTGCCAGCAGTGCCCAGGGGACAGGGCTCGAGCAGTACTTC
>TRBV20-1|.|TRBJ2-1|few|15
CSAEVSGSSYNEQFF
TGCAGTGCTGAAGTCTCGGGTTCCTCCTACAATGAGCAGTTCTTC
>TRBV5-6|.|TRBJ2-7|few|15
CASSLMAGATYEQYF
TGTGCCAGCAGCTTGATGGCAGGGGCTACCTACGAGCAGTACTTC
>TRBV7-9|.|TRBJ1-5|many|13
CASSQTAEQPQHF
TGTGCCAGCAGCCAGACCGCCGAACAGCCCCAGCATTTT
>TRBV24-1|.|TRBJ2-3|many|15
CATSDPQGRADTQYF
TGTGCCACCAGTGATCCACAGGGACGGGCAGATACGCAGTATTTT
>TRBV3-1|TRBD2|TRBJ2-4|.|15
CASSQARGARNIQYF
TGTGCCAGCAGCCAGGCGCGGGGGGCGAGAAACATTCAGTACTTC
>TRBV5-4|.|TRBJ1-1|.|13
CASSFESVGKAFF
TGTGCCAGCAGCTTTGAATCCGTCGGGAAGGCTTTCTTT
>TRBV12-3/TRBV12-4|TRBD1|TRBJ1-1|.|14
CASSGQGLLTEAFF
TGTGCCAGCAGTGGACAGGGCCTGCTGACTGAAGCTTTCTTT
>TRBV2|.|TRBJ1-5|once|15
CASSPLGLGNQPQHF
TGTGCCAGCAGTCCACTGGGATTGGGAAATCAGCCCCAGCATTTT
>TRBV25-1|TRBD1|TRBJ1-3|many|14
CASSETGQDNTIYF
TGTGCCAGCAGTGAGACGGGACAGGACAACACCATATATTTT
>TRBV20-1|.|TRBJ2-1|few|15
CSAEGQEVTYNEQFF
TGCAGTGCTGAGGGCCAGGAGGTTACCTACAATGAGCAGTTCTTC
>TRBV7-2|.|TRBJ2-1|.|14
CASSFSDPYNEQFF
TGTGCCAGCAGCTTTTCGGATCCCTACAATGAGCAGTTCTTC
>TRBV30|.|TRBJ1-2|few|13
CAWSVKGSYGYTF
TGTGCCTGGAGTGTTAAGGGAAGCTATGGCTACACCTTC
>TRBV11-2|.|TRBJ2-7|many|15
CASSPEVVVGYEQYF
TGTGCCAGCAGCCCAGAGGTAGTGGTAGGCTACGAGCAGTACTTC